This T cell receptor beta chain was profiled in a study of cytomegalovirus exposure and HLA in healthy donors. Study-wide results and limits: About 87% or about 30% of the time was how often most TCR beta V segments were productive, according to an earlier analysis.

Concerning this clone: Its antigen remains unknown.

This CDR3 spans 12 amino acids. V dropped 4 bases and J dropped 10 bases, with 11 bases sitting between them. Germline lookup yields CDR1 MNHEY and CDR2 SVGAGI. Vbeta (60) and Jbeta (13) primers were used in the PCR. The assay was immunoSEQ multiplex PCR, and TCRdb's table has in-frame clones only and misses some. The repertoire includes over 130,000 clones, about 80% of them detected once, and approximately 1.8% sits in the top ten. All the people who gave samples were healthy bone marrow donors. The chain recombines TRBV6-5 with TRBJ2-4; D might be TRBD2 (6 bases). The receptor was derived from a man aged 40-49 years in good health and CMV-seronegative. Sequenced: PBMCs. DNA of the CDR3: TGTGCCAGCAGTTCACCGGGGGAAATTCAGTACTTC. Its protein product is CASSSPGEIQYF.